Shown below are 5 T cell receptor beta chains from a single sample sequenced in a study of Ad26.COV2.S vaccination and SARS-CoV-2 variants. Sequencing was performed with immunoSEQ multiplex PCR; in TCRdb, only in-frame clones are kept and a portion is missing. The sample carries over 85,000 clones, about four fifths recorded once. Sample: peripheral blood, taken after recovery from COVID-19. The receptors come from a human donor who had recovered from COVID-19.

Written as DNA, the CDR3 is TGTGCCAGCAGTTCCGACTCCTACAGGGAATTTGATGGCTACACCTTC. It encodes CASSSDSYREFDGYTF. The chain joins TRBV28 to TRBJ1-2, with D possibly being TRBD1 (6 bases). In germline, CDR1 is MDHEN, CDR2 SYDVKM. The CDR3 has 16 residues. V was cut by 4 bases and J by 6 bases, with 21 bases left in between.

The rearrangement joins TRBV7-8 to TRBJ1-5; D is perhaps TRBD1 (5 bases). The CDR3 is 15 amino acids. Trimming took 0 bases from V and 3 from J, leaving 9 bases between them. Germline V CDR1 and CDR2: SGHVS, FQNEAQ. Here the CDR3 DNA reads TGTGCCAGCAGCTTAGCCGAGACAGCCAATCAGCCCCAGCATTTT. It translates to CASSLAETANQPQHF.

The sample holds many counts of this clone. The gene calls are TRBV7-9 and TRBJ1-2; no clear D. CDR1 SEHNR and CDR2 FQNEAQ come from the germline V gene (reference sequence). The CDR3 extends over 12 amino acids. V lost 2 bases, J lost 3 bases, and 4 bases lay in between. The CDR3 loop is CASSLSDYGYTF. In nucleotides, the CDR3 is TGTGCCAGCAGCTTATCCGACTATGGCTACACCTTC.

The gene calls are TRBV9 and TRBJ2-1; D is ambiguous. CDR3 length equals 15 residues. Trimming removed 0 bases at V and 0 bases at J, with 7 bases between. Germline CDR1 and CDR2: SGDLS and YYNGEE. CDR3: CASSVASLSYNEQFF. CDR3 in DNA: TGTGCCAGCAGCGTAGCTAGTCTCTCCTACAATGAGCAGTTCTTC.

The CDR3 nucleotides are TGTGCCAGCAGCTTAGGGGCAGCTAATAATTCACCCCTCCACTTT. Translated: CASSLGAANNSPLHF. This sequence joins TRBV7-9 and TRBJ1-6; no firm D call. Germline V gene sequence: CDR1 SEHNR, CDR2 FQNEAQ (reference sequence). The CDR3 sequence is 15 residues long. Trimming cost V 1 base and J 5 bases, with 9 bases left between them.